The next 2 T cell receptor beta chains were all read from a single sample in a study of breast tumors, draining lymph nodes, adjacent tissues. TCRdb fed the multiplex PCR reads into MiXCR, producing one record per CDR3 protein. The sample has around 140,000 distinct CDR3 sequences; around 22% are singletons. Samples came from axillary lymph nodes draining the breast cancer. Input material: axillary lymph node tissue. These receptors came from a female donor with breast cancer. Some clones in this sample may be carry-over from other donors' samples.

Note on this clonotype: Germline and junction disagree at one end, which may indicate a read error. The V gene is TRBV11-3, the J gene TRBJ2-3; D possibly matches TRBD1 or TRBD2 (5 bases each). The CDR3 consists of 15 residues. Per germline, CDR1 SGHNT and CDR2 YENEEA. The CDR3: CASSQGGASTDMQYF. The CDR3 DNA reads as TGTGCCAGCAGCCAGGGTGGGGCTAGCACAGATATGCAGTATTTT.

Written as DNA, the CDR3 is TGCAGTGCTAGAGACGGGACTAGCGGGACCCACGAGCAGTACTTC. This encodes CSARDGTSGTHEQYF. The rearrangement joins TRBV20-1 to TRBJ2-7; 13 nucleotides match TRBD2. The CDR3 extends over 15 amino acids. Germline CDR1 and CDR2: DFQATT and SNEGSKA (reference sequence). V was clipped by 0 bases and J by 5 bases; unmatched bases: 4.